A selection of T cell receptor beta chains follows, all from one sample in a study of shared clonotypes between healthy human individuals. Clones were read by immunoSEQ multiplex PCR, and TCRdb kept only the in-frame ones, dropping some. Counted here are 850,000 to 1,200,000 clones, under 80% occurring once; the ten biggest clones make up roughly 1.4%. Sequencing was carried out using memory CD4+ T cells sorted from blood. These receptors originate from a man aged 18 to 29 in good health. Both conserved end residues are part of each CDR3. The D gene is left open where the match is weak. Clone size is shown for a subset of rows, as once, few, many or a class of expanded clone.

j_gene | abundance | d_gene | v_gene | CDR3aa | CDR3nt
TRBJ1-5 | NA | NA | TRBV28 | CASSLSLSRGLNQPQHF | TGTGCCAGCAGTTTATCCCTAAGCCGGGGCCTCAATCAGCCCCAGCATTTT
TRBJ2-1 | NA | TRBD1 | TRBV7-2 | CASRRGPYNEQFF | TGTGCCAGCAGAAGGGGGCCCTACAATGAGCAGTTCTTC
TRBJ2-7 | once | NA | TRBV25-1 | CASSGAGFYEQYF | TGTGCCAGCAGTGGCGCCGGGTTCTACGAGCAGTACTTC
TRBJ2-7 | NA | TRBD2 | TRBV6-5 | CATGGPYEQYF | TGTGCCACGGGGGGACCCTACGAGCAGTACTTC
TRBJ2-7 | NA | NA | TRBV7-8 | CASSPGTYEQYF | TGTGCCAGCAGCCCCGGGACCTACGAGCAGTACTTC
TRBJ1-5 | NA | TRBD1 | TRBV5-1 | CASSDGTEHQPQHF | TGCGCCAGCAGCGACGGGACAGAGCATCAGCCCCAGCATTTT
TRBJ2-5 | NA | TRBD2 | TRBV7-2 | CASSVGTSVETQYF | TGTGCCAGCAGCGTAGGGACTAGTGTGGAGACCCAGTACTTC
TRBJ2-3 | NA | NA | TRBV28 | CASSPNGAPVGDTQYF | TGTGCCAGCAGCCCTAACGGGGCTCCTGTTGGAGATACGCAGTATTTT
TRBJ1-2 | few | TRBD1 | TRBV6-1 | CASSEGPGGGYGYTF | TGTGCCAGCAGTGAAGGCCCAGGGGGCGGCTATGGCTACACCTTC
TRBJ2-3 | NA | NA | TRBV4-1 | CASSQEGGGGNTQYF | TGCGCCAGCAGCCAAGAGGGCGGGGGCGGGAATACGCAGTATTTT
TRBJ2-7 | NA | TRBD1 | TRBV13 | CASSLGPTGISYEQYF | TGTGCCAGCAGCTTAGGCCCGACAGGGATATCCTACGAGCAGTACTTC
TRBJ2-5 | NA | NA | TRBV29-1 | CSVKGVQETQYF | TGCAGCGTCAAGGGGGTACAAGAGACCCAGTACTTC
TRBJ1-2 | NA | TRBD1 | TRBV29-1 | CSADRAPNYGYTF | TGCAGCGCGGACAGGGCGCCTAACTATGGCTACACCTTC
TRBJ1-2 | NA | NA | TRBV6-4 | CASSQDSNYGYTF | TGTGCCAGCAGTCAAGACAGTAACTATGGCTACACCTTC
TRBJ1-2 | NA | NA | TRBV5-6 | CASSRSAAINYGYTF | TGTGCCAGCAGCCGCTCGGCAGCAATCAACTATGGCTACACCTTC
TRBJ2-1 | NA | TRBD2 | TRBV2 | CASSSSGTGYNEQFF | TGTGCCAGCTCTTCTAGCGGGACCGGCTACAATGAGCAGTTCTTC
TRBJ1-2 | NA | TRBD1 | TRBV28 | CASRMGQGAGYTF | TGTGCCAGCAGAATGGGACAGGGTGCTGGCTACACCTTC
TRBJ2-7 | NA | NA | TRBV5-6 | CASSARGKTREQYF | TGTGCCAGCAGCGCCCGCGGGAAGACCCGCGAGCAGTACTTC
TRBJ1-4 | NA | NA | TRBV5-1 | CASSLGDANEKLFF | TGCGCCAGCAGCTTGGGGGACGCGAATGAAAAACTGTTTTTT
TRBJ2-1 | NA | TRBD1 | TRBV6-4 | CASRGQGYNEQFF | TGTGCCAGCAGGGGACAGGGCTACAATGAGCAGTTCTTC
TRBJ2-4 | NA | TRBD2 | TRBV10-2 | CASSERLAGDAAKNIQYF | TGCGCCAGCAGTGAAAGACTAGCGGGAGATGCGGCCAAAAACATTCAGTACTTC
TRBJ1-1 | few | NA | TRBV7-9 | CASTFWTENTEAFF | TGTGCCAGCACCTTTTGGACGGAGAACACTGAAGCTTTCTTT
TRBJ1-1 | NA | NA | TRBV19 | CASRTLNTEAFF | TGTGCCAGTAGGACACTTAACACTGAAGCTTTCTTT
TRBJ1-3 | once | NA | TRBV6-5 | CASSYSQGSGNTIYF | TGTGCCAGCAGTTACTCACAGGGCTCTGGAAACACCATATATTTT
TRBJ2-7 | NA | TRBD1 | TRBV29-1 | CSGRDRGREQYF | TGCAGCGGTCGGGACAGGGGGCGAGAGCAGTACTTC
TRBJ1-1 | few | NA | TRBV14 | CASSQGTNTEAFF | TGTGCCAGCAGCCAGGGGACTAACACTGAAGCTTTCTTT
TRBJ2-7 | few | NA | TRBV19 | CASSMRGRLMDEQYF | TGTGCCAGTAGTATGAGGGGACGGCTGATGGACGAGCAGTACTTC
TRBJ2-7 | NA | NA | TRBV29-1 | CSVVGTSYEQYF | TGCAGCGTTGTCGGTACCTCCTACGAGCAGTACTTC
TRBJ2-5 | NA | TRBD2 | TRBV6-6 | CASSSGLVLETQYF | TGTGCCAGCAGTTCCGGACTAGTCTTAGAGACCCAGTACTTC
TRBJ2-7 | NA | NA | TRBV9 | CASSVEGIPYEQYF | TGTGCCAGCAGCGTAGAGGGGATCCCCTACGAGCAGTACTTC
TRBJ1-4 | few | NA | TRBV6-1 | CASSEALIGGLFF | TGTGCCAGCAGTGAAGCGCTTATCGGAGGACTGTTTTTT
TRBJ1-1 | NA | NA | TRBV7-2 | CASSGQGLNTEAFF | TGTGCCAGCAGCGGTCAGGGATTGAACACTGAAGCTTTCTTT
TRBJ1-2 | NA | TRBD1 | TRBV2 | CASSPTGGYGYTF | TGTGCCAGCAGTCCAACAGGGGGGTATGGCTACACCTTC
TRBJ2-3 | NA | NA | TRBV7-9 | CASSLGRDSYTDTQYF | TGTGCCAGCAGTTTGGGTCGGGACTCCTACACAGATACGCAGTATTTT
TRBJ2-4 | NA | NA | TRBV19 | CASTPPAKNIQYF | TGTGCCAGTACCCCACCCGCCAAAAACATTCAGTACTTC
TRBJ2-2 | once | TRBD1 | TRBV28 | CASGPAGQGGTGELFF | TGTGCCAGCGGACCGGCCGGACAGGGAGGCACCGGGGAGCTGTTTTTT
TRBJ2-2 | NA | NA | TRBV10-1 | CASRYTNTGELFF | TGCGCCAGCAGGTATACGAACACCGGGGAGCTGTTTTTT
TRBJ1-2 | few | NA | TRBV29-1 | CSVAGGEGYTF | TGCAGCGTTGCTGGGGGCGAAGGCTACACCTTC